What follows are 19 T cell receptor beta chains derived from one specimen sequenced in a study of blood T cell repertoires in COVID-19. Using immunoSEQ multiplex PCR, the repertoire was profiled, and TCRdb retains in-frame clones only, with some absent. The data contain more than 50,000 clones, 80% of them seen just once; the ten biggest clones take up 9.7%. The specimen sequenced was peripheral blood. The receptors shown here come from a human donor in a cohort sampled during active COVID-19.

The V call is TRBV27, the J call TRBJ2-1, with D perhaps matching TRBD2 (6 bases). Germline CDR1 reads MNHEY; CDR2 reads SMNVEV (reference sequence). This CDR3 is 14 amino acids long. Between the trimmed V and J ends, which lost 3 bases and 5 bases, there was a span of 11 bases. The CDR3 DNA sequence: TGTGCCAGCAGTTTTGGAGGGAACCACAATGAGCAGTTCTTC. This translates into CASSFGGNHNEQFF.

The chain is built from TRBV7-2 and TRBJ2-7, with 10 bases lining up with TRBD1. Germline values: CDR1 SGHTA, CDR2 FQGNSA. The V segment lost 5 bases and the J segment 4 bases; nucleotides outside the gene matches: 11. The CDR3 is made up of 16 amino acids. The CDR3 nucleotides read TGTGCCAGCAGCCCTCCCCCGGGACAGGGGCCATACGAGCAGTACTTC. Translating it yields CASSPPPGQGPYEQYF.

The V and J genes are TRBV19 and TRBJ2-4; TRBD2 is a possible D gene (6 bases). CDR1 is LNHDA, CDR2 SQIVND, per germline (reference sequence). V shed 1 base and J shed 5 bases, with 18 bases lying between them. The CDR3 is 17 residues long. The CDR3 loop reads CASSIAGSGSAENIQYF. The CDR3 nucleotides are TGTGCCAGTAGTATAGCGGGGTCCGGGAGTGCCGAAAACATTCAGTACTTC.

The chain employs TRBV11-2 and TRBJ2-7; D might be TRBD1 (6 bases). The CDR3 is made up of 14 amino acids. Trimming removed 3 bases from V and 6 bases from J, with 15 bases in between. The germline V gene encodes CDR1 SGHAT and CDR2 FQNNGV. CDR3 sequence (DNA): TGTGCCAGCAGCTTTTCCATTGAGGGGGTCGAGCAGTACTTC. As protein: CASSFSIEGVEQYF.

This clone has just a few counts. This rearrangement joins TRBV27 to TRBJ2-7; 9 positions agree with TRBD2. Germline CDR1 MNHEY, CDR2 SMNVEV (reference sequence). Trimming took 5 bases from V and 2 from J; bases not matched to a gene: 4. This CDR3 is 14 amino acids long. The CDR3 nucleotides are TGTGCCAGCAGTCGGACTAGCGCTCCCTACGAGCAGTACTTC. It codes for CASSRTSAPYEQYF.

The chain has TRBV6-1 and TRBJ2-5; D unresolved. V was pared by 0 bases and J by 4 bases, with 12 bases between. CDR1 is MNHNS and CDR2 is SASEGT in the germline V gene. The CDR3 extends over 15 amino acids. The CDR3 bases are TGTGCCAGCAGTGAAGCATCTAACCGCGGAGAGACCCAGTACTTC. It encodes CASSEASNRGETQYF.

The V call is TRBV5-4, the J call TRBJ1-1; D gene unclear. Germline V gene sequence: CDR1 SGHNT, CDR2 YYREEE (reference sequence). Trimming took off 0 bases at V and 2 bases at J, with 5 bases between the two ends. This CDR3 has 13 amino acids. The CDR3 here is CASSLDSNTEAFF. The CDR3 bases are TGTGCCAGCAGCTTGGACAGTAACACTGAAGCTTTCTTT.

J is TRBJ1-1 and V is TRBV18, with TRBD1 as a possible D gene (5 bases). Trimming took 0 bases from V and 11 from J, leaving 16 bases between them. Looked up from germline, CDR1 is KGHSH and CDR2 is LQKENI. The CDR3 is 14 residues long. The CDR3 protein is CASSPPGVTSRAFF. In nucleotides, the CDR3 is TGTGCCAGCTCACCACCGGGGGTAACTAGCCGGGCTTTCTTT.

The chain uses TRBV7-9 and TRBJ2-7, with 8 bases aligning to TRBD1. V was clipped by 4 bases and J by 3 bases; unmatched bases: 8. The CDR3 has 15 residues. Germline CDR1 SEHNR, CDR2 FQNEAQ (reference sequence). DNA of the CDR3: TGTGCCAGCAGCTCGGGAACGGGACAGGTCTACGAGCAGTACTTC. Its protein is CASSSGTGQVYEQYF.

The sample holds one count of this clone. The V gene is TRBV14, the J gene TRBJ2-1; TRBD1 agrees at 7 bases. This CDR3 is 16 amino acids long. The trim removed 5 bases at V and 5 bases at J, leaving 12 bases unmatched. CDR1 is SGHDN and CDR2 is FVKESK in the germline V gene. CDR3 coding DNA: TGTGCCAGCAGCGCCCTACCGGGACAGAGAGACAATGAGCAGTTCTTC. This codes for CASSALPGQRDNEQFF. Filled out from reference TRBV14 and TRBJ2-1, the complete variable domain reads EAGVTQFPSHSVIEKGQTVTLRCDPISGHDNLYWYRRVMGKEIKFLLHFVKESKQDESGMPNNRFLAERTGGTYSTLKVQPAELEDSGVYFCASSALPGQRDNEQFFGPGTRLTVL.

The CDR3 bases are TGTGCCAGCAGTGCCCAGACAGGGGGCTACGAGCAGTACTTC. Translated, it gives CASSAQTGGYEQYF. The chain uses TRBV2 and TRBJ2-7, with 9 bases lining up with TRBD1. Germline V lookup: CDR1 SNHLY, CDR2 FYNNEI. Unmatched junction bases numbered 4, after V lost 4 bases and J lost 3 bases. The CDR3 has 14 residues.

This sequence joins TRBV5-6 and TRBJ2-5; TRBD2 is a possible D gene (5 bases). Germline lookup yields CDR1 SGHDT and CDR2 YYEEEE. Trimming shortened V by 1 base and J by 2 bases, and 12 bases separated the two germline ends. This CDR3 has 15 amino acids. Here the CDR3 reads CASSLYSDFQETQYF. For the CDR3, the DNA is TGTGCCAGCAGCTTGTATTCGGACTTTCAAGAGACCCAGTACTTC. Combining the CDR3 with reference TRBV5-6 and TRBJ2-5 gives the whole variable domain DAGVTQSPTHLIKTRGQQVTLRCSPKSGHDTVSWYQQALGQGPQFIFQYYEEEERQRGNFPDRFSGHQFPNYSSELNVNALLLGDSALYLCASSLYSDFQETQYFGPGTRLLVL.

CDR3 DNA: TGTGCCAGCAGCGAGGGACAGGGGAACATTCAGTACTTC. Protein product: CASSEGQGNIQYF. The chain couples TRBV7-2 to TRBJ2-4; 10 bases fit TRBD1. The CDR3 sequence is 13 residues long. From germline, CDR1 is SGHTA and CDR2 FQGNSA. Losses at the gene ends were 5 bases for V and 7 bases for J; bases not matched to a gene: 2. The entire variable domain, with the rest obtained from reference TRBV7-2 and TRBJ2-4, is as follows: GAGVSQSPSNKVTEKGKDVELRCDPISGHTALYWYRQSLGQGLEFLIYFQGNSAPDKSGLPSDRFSAERTGGSVSTLTIQRTQQEDSAVYLCASSEGQGNIQYFGAGTRLSVL.

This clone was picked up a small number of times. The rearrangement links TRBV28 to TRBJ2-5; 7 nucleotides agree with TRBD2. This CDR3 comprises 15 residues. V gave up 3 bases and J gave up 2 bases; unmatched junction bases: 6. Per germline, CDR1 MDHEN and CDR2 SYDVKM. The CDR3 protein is CASSLVLAPQETQYF. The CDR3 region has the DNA TGTGCCAGCAGTTTGGTACTAGCGCCACAAGAGACCCAGTACTTC.

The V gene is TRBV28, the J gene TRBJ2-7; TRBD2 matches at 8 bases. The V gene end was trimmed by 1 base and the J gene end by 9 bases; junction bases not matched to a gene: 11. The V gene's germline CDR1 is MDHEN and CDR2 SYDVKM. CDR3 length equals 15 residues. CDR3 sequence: CASSLFGTRRLVQYF. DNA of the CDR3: TGTGCCAGCAGTTTATTCGGGACTAGACGTTTAGTGCAGTACTTC.

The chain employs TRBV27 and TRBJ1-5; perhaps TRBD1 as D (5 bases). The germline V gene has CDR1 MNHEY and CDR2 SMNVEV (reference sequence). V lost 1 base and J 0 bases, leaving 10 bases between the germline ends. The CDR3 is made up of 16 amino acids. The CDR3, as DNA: TGTGCCAGCAGTTTATTAGGGGCCGATAGCAATCAGCCCCAGCATTTT. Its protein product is CASSLLGADSNQPQHF.

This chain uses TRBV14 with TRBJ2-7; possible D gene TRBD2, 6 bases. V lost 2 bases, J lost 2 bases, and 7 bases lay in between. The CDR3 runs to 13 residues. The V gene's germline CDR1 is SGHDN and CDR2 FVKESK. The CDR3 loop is CASSQRETYEQYF. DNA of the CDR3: TGTGCCAGCAGCCAACGGGAGACCTACGAGCAGTACTTC. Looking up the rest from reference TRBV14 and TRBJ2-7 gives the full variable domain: EAGVTQFPSHSVIEKGQTVTLRCDPISGHDNLYWYRRVMGKEIKFLLHFVKESKQDESGMPNNRFLAERTGGTYSTLKVQPAELEDSGVYFCASSQRETYEQYFGPGTRLTVT.

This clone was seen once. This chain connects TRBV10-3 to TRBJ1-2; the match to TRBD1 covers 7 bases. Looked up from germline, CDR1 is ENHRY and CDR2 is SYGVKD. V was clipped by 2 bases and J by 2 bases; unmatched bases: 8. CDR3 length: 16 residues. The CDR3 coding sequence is TGTGCCATCAGTGAGAAGGCAGGGGGGACGAACTATGGCTACACCTTC. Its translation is CAISEKAGGTNYGYTF.

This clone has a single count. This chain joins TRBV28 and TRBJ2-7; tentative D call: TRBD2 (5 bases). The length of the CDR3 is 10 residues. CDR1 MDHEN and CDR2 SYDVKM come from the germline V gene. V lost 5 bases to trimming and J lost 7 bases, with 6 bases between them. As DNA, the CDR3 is TGTGCCAGCAGTAGCGGAGAGCAGTACTTC. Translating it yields CASSSGEQYF.